Following are 6 T cell receptor beta chains from one sample sequenced in a study of early T cells in non-severe SARS-CoV-2 infection. TCRdb re-derived calls from the 5' RACE reads in MiXCR, one entry per CDR3 protein. There are approximately 77,000 distinct CDR3 sequences in the sample; about 14% occur only once, and roughly an eighth lies in the top ten. Sequencing was carried out using whole blood. These TCRs come from an adult who was a healthcare worker with PCR-confirmed SARS-CoV-2 infection or an uninfected control (not recorded which).

The chain employs TRBV4-3 and TRBJ1-1; D gene uncertain. Trimming left V 4 bases short and J 0 bases short, with 6 bases between. CDR1 and CDR2 (germline): LGHNA, YSLEER. The CDR3 has 13 residues. CDR3 in DNA: TGCGCCAGCAGCCCTATGGTGAACACTGAAGCTTTCTTT. Translation gives CASSPMVNTEAFF.

In its sample, this clonotype was seen many times. V usage is TRBV20-1 and J usage is TRBJ2-3; 9 positions match TRBD2. Germline V gives CDR1 DFQATT, CDR2 SNEGSKA (reference sequence). CDR3 length: 16 amino acids. V shed 2 bases and J 6 bases; nucleotides not matched to a gene: 12. Here the CDR3 reads CSARQIPAGGPDTQYF. CDR3 in DNA: TGCAGTGCTAGACAGATACCCGCGGGAGGGCCCGATACGCAGTATTTT.

V usage is TRBV5-5 and J usage is TRBJ2-7; D unresolved. There are 14 residues in the CDR3. Germline V gene lookup returns CDR1 SGHKS and CDR2 YYEKEE (reference sequence). The V and J ends lost 1 base and 3 bases respectively, with 11 bases between them. The CDR3 nucleotides read TGTGCCAGCAGCTTGAGTCACCTAGGCTACGAGCAGTACTTC. It is translated as CASSLSHLGYEQYF.

This chain connects TRBV29-1 to TRBJ2-7; no definite D call. The V end was cut by 1 base, the J end by 4 bases, with 14 bases between. CDR3 length: 14 amino acids. Germline CDR1 SQVTM, CDR2 ANQGSEA. DNA of the CDR3: TGCAGCGTTGAAGTTGAGAACAGTGGGTACGAGCAGTACTTC. Its protein is CSVEVENSGYEQYF.

The chain carries TRBV7-3 and TRBJ2-7; 7 nucleotides agree with TRBD2. Germline V CDR1 and CDR2: SGHTA, FQGTGA. The CDR3 totals 13 residues. The ends lost 1 base at V and 5 bases at J; junction bases unmatched: 2. The CDR3 DNA sequence: TGTGCCAGCAGCTTAAACGGGGGGAACGAGCAGTACTTC. Amino acids: CASSLNGGNEQYF.

V gene TRBV4-2 combines with J gene TRBJ1-1; D call uncertain. The CDR3 has 13 amino acids. In germline, CDR1 is LGHNA, CDR2 YNFKEQ. V was cut by 1 base and J by 6 bases, with 9 bases left in between. The CDR3 loop is CASSQGRYPEAFF. CDR3 nucleotide sequence: TGTGCCAGCAGCCAAGGCCGTTACCCTGAAGCTTTCTTT.